Shown below are 17 T cell receptor beta chains from a single sample sequenced in a study of blood T cell repertoires in COVID-19. Assay used: immunoSEQ multiplex PCR; TCRdb lists only in-frame clones, some missing. The data show roughly 500,000 clones, roughly 90% seen once. The specimen sequenced was PBMCs or T cells enriched from blood (not recorded which). These receptors were collected from a woman aged 40 to 55 who had recovered from COVID-19.

CDR3 DNA: TGTGCCAGCAGTCGGGGGGGCAGGGAGACCCAGTACTTC. Its protein product is CASSRGGRETQYF. This chain uses TRBV9 with TRBJ2-5, with TRBD2 matching 8 bases. The CDR3 length is 13 residues. Germline loops: CDR1 SGDLS, CDR2 YYNGEE. With V trimmed by 5 bases and J by 5 bases, 5 bases remained unmatched.

This sequence joins TRBV27 and TRBJ2-1; 10 bases align to TRBD2. The CDR3 runs 17 residues. Looked up from germline, CDR1 is MNHEY and CDR2 is SMNVEV (reference sequence). V was pared by 3 bases and J by 9 bases, with 14 bases of the junction left unmatched. The chain's CDR3 is CASSFPMASGRSSEQFF. Written as DNA, the CDR3 is TGTGCCAGCAGTTTCCCGATGGCTAGCGGGAGATCAAGTGAGCAGTTCTTC.

In this sample, this clone turned up once. The genes are TRBV30 and TRBJ1-5; TRBD1 matches 7 bases. With 3 bases clipped from V and 4 bases from J, the junction kept 12 bases outside the gene matches. The germline CDR1 and CDR2 sequences are GTSNPN and SVGIG (reference sequence). This CDR3 contains 16 residues. Here the CDR3 DNA reads TGTGCCTGGAGCCCGGACAGGCCCCAACTAAATCAGCCCCAGCATTTT. This codes for CAWSPDRPQLNQPQHF.

The J gene is TRBJ1-3, the V gene TRBV12-5; D not certain. V was pared by 6 bases and J by 3 bases, with 15 bases between. This CDR3 has 15 amino acids. CDR1 LGHNT and CDR2 FRNRAP come from the germline V gene. The CDR3 is CASGLGGIHGNTIYF. In DNA, the CDR3 is TGTGCTAGTGGCCTGGGAGGGATTCATGGAAACACCATATATTTT.

The table lists this clone with a count of one. The rearrangement links TRBV6-5 to TRBJ2-5; TRBD2 matches at 10 bases. CDR1 and CDR2 (germline): MNHEY, SVGAGI. V lost 2 bases and J lost 1; bases outside the gene matches: 4. The length of the CDR3 is 16 residues. CDR3 sequence: CASSYTKREGQETQYF. Here the CDR3 DNA reads TGTGCCAGCAGTTACACAAAGCGGGAGGGCCAAGAGACCCAGTACTTC.

This clone has just one count. J is TRBJ2-1 and V is TRBV7-2; TRBD2 matches at 9 bases. V was pared by 1 base and J by 3 bases, with 4 bases of the junction left unmatched. Germline loops: CDR1 SGHTA, CDR2 FQGNSA. The CDR3 consists of 16 residues. CDR3 sequence: CASSLEREAFYNEQFF. The DNA for the CDR3 is TGTGCCAGCAGCTTAGAGCGGGAGGCCTTCTACAATGAGCAGTTCTTC.

J is TRBJ2-5 and V is TRBV15, with 10 bases that match TRBD2. This CDR3 is 14 amino acids long. Losses at the gene ends were 9 bases for V and 5 bases for J; bases not matched to a gene: 9. Germline lookup yields CDR1 LNHNV and CDR2 YYDKDF (reference sequence). The CDR3 sequence: CATSGRPSGETQYF. In nucleotides, the CDR3 is TGTGCCACTAGCGGGAGGCCCTCGGGGGAGACCCAGTACTTC.

V and J are TRBV2 and TRBJ1-2, with 10 positions matching TRBD1. The CDR3 contains 14 residues. With V trimmed by 5 bases and J by 8 bases, 8 bases remained unmatched. Germline values: CDR1 SNHLY, CDR2 FYNNEI. Written as DNA, the CDR3 is TGTGCCAGCAGTACAGACAGGGGGCTTTGGGGCTACACCTTC. Residues: CASSTDRGLWGYTF.

This clone was picked up one time. V gene TRBV5-4 combines with J gene TRBJ1-3, with unresolved D. V shed 4 bases and J shed 2 bases, with 19 bases lying between them. This CDR3 has 17 amino acids. Per the germline V gene, CDR1 is SGHNT and CDR2 is YYREEE (reference sequence). CDR3: CASSPGGRLEAGNTIYF. CDR3 DNA sequence: TGTGCCAGCAGCCCAGGCGGGAGACTTGAAGCTGGAAACACCATATATTTT.

The rearrangement links TRBV6-5 to TRBJ2-2; TRBD1 is a possible D gene (5 bases). The CDR3 loop spans 15 amino acids. Germline CDR1 is MNHEY and CDR2 is SVGAGI. The V gene lost 6 bases and the J gene lost 5 bases, with 16 bases spanning the gap. CDR3 sequence reads: CASRGQGQGTGELFF. The CDR3 nucleotides are TGTGCCAGCAGGGGGCAAGGGCAGGGTACCGGGGAGCTGTTTTTT.

The chain joins TRBV27 to TRBJ2-3; 7 bases map to TRBD1. In germline, CDR1 is MNHEY, CDR2 SMNVEV (reference sequence). V lost 5 bases to trimming and J lost 6 bases; unmatched junction nucleotides: 11. The length of the CDR3 is 15 residues. The chain's CDR3 is CASSPSQGSGDTQYF. CDR3 DNA sequence: TGTGCCAGCAGTCCATCACAGGGGTCGGGGGATACGCAGTATTTT.

The chain joins TRBV10-3 to TRBJ1-4; no firm D call. The V and J ends lost 6 bases and 7 bases respectively, with 18 bases between them. The germline CDR1 and CDR2 sequences are ENHRY and SYGVKD. The CDR3 runs 15 residues. This CDR3 reads CAISSPGKGREKLFF. The CDR3 region has the DNA TGTGCCATCAGCAGCCCCGGGAAGGGCCGTGAAAAACTGTTTTTT.

The V gene is TRBV27, the J gene TRBJ2-5; 7 bases are shared with TRBD1. Germline V lookup: CDR1 MNHEY, CDR2 SMNVEV (reference sequence). There are 14 residues in the CDR3. The trim removed 5 bases at V and 1 base at J, leaving 4 bases unmatched. CDR3 residues: CASSPWDSQETQYF. The CDR3 coding sequence is TGTGCCAGCAGTCCCTGGGACAGCCAAGAGACCCAGTACTTC.

The chain is built from TRBV18 and TRBJ1-4; 7 bases fit TRBD1. CDR1 is KGHSH and CDR2 is LQKENI in the germline V gene. The CDR3 loop spans 17 amino acids. The ends lost 6 bases at V and 3 bases at J; junction bases unmatched: 13. DNA for the CDR3: TGTGCCAGCTCTCTTCTTCAGGGGGACGTAGCTAATGAAAAACTGTTTTTT. This encodes CASSLLQGDVANEKLFF.

The genes are TRBV5-5 and TRBJ1-1; D is possibly TRBD1 (6 bases). CDR1 and CDR2 (germline): SGHKS, YYEKEE (reference sequence). Trimming removed 3 bases at V and 0 bases at J, with 15 bases between. This CDR3 region has 16 residues. The CDR3 here is CASSSPPQGVNTEAFF. The CDR3 DNA sequence: TGTGCCAGCAGCTCGCCGCCACAGGGTGTGAACACTGAAGCTTTCTTT.

In this sample, this clone turned up a few times. J is TRBJ1-1 and V is TRBV6-6; maybe TRBD1 (5 bases). V shed 5 bases and J shed 0 bases, with 16 bases lying between them. Germline CDR1 reads MNHNY; CDR2 reads SVGAGI (reference sequence). CDR3 length: 16 amino acids. The CDR3 sequence is CASSRRQIYMNTEAFF. The CDR3 DNA follows: TGTGCCAGCAGTCGAAGACAGATTTACATGAACACTGAAGCTTTCTTT.

The gene calls are TRBV10-2 and TRBJ2-7; D is ambiguous. The CDR3 has 13 amino acids. CDR1 and CDR2 from the germline V gene are WSHSY and SAAADI. V was cut by 3 bases and J by 3 bases, with 9 bases left in between. As DNA, the CDR3 is TGCGCCAGCAGTGATGGTCAGATCTACGAGCAGTACTTC. As protein: CASSDGQIYEQYF.